The present T cell receptor (beta chain) was sequenced within a study of OX40 agonist ivuxolimab in advanced cancers. V trimming: 2 bases; J trimming: 0 bases; junction bases outside the gene matches: 17. The germline CDR1 and CDR2 sequences are ENHRY and SYGVKD. The length of the CDR3 is 20 residues. The method was immunoSEQ multiplex PCR; TCRdb's version includes in-frame clones alone and lacks a portion of them. The sample includes tens of thousands of clones, 88% of them seen just once. The sequence was obtained from an adult with an advanced solid tumor such as melanoma, head and neck, liver or kidney cancer. The gene calls are TRBV10-3 and TRBJ1-1; TRBD1 agrees at 8 bases. Sample: CD4+ or CD8+ T cells sorted from blood, taken in a trial of the OX40 agonist ivuxolimab. The CDR3 region has the DNA TGTGCCATCAGTGAGCCCCGAGACAGGGGCGCTAACTTGATGAACACTGAAGCTTTCTTT. Its protein is CAISEPRDRGANLMNTEAFF.